Described below is a single TCR beta chain sequence and its context. The sample belongs to a study of radiation and T cells in renal cell carcinoma. Germline values: CDR1 SGHNT, CDR2 YYREEE (reference sequence). Unmatched junction bases numbered 5, after V lost 0 bases and J lost 6 bases. CDR3 length: 14 residues. TCRdb keeps only in-frame clones here, not all; method: immunoSEQ multiplex PCR. The sample contains around 8,600 clones, less than 75% of which appear only once. Treatment denoted: treatment-naive control, cytoreductive nephrectomy. Treatment-naive patients without radiation supplied the control tumors at nephrectomy.

The rearrangement links TRBV5-4 to TRBJ1-2; 7 nucleotides agree with TRBD1. The receptor was derived from a woman in her 70s with renal cell carcinoma. Sequencing was performed on tumor tissue, taken from a patient whose treatment was nephrectomy without radiotherapy. The CDR3 reads CASSLDRGIDGYTF. The CDR3 DNA reads TGTGCCAGCAGCTTGGACAGGGGTATCGATGGCTACACCTTC. Variable domain in full (rest from reference TRBV5-4 and TRBJ1-2): ETGVTQSPTHLIKTRGQQVTLRCSSQSGHNTVSWYQQALGQGPQFIFQYYREEENGRGNFPPRFSGLQFPNYSSELNVNALELDDSALYLCASSLDRGIDGYTFGSGTRLTVV.